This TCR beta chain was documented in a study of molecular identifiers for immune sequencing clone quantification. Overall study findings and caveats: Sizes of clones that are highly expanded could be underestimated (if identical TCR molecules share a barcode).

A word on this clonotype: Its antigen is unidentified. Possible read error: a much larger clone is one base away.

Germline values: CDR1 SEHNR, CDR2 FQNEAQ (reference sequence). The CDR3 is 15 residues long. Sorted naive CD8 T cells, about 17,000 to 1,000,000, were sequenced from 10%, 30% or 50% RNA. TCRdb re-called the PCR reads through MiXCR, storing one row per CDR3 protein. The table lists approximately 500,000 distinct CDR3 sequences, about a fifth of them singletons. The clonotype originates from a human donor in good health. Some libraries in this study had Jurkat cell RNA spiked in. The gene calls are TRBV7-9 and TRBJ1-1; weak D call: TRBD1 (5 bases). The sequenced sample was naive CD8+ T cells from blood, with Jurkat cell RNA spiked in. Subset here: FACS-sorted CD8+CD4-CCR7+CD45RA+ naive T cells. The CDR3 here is CASSPLAGSNTEASF. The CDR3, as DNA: TGTGCCAGCAGCCCCCTCGCAGGGTCTAACACTGAAGCTTCCTTT.